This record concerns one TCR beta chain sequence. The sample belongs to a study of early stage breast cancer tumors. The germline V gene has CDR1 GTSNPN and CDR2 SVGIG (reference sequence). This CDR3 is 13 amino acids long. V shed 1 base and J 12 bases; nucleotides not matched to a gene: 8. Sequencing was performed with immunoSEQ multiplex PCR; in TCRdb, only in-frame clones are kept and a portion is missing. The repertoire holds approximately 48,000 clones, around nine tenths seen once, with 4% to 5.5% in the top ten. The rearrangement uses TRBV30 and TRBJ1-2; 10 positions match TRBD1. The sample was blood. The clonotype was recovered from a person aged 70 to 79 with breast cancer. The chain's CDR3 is CAWSGDGQGVNTF. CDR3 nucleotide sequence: TGTGCCTGGAGTGGAGACGGACAGGGGGTAAACACCTTC.